A single sample is the source of the 32 T cell receptor beta chains below, sequenced in a study of control samples from healthy donors and cancer patients. Sequencing was performed with immunoSEQ multiplex PCR; in TCRdb, only in-frame clones are kept and a portion is missing. Here the sample spans some 120,000 clones, around 87% being singletons. Sample: PBMCs. The receptors were gathered from a woman between 45 and 60 years old with colorectal cancer.

This clone was seen only once. V is TRBV9 and J is TRBJ2-1; 7 bases are a match to TRBD2. The CDR3 spans 14 residues. CDR1 is SGDLS, CDR2 YYNGEE, per germline. V shed 0 bases and J 6 bases; nucleotides not matched to a gene: 3. In DNA, the CDR3 is TGTGCCAGCAGCGTAGCTACGGGAGGCAATGAGCAGTTCTTC. Amino acids: CASSVATGGNEQFF.

The chain has TRBV15 and TRBJ2-1; 13 bases align to TRBD2. The CDR3 is 17 amino acids. The V segment lost 4 bases and the J segment 2 bases; nucleotides outside the gene matches: 5. Germline V gene sequence: CDR1 LNHNV, CDR2 YYDKDF (reference sequence). DNA of the CDR3: TGTGCCACCAGCACCCGAGGGACTAGCGGGGCCTACAATGAGCAGTTCTTC. Its translation: CATSTRGTSGAYNEQFF.

V and J are TRBV30 and TRBJ2-6; tentatively, D is TRBD1 (6 bases). The CDR3 has 15 amino acids. Germline V gene data show CDR1 as GTSNPN and CDR2 as SVGIG (reference sequence). V lost 0 bases to trimming and J lost 1 base, with 7 bases between them. The CDR3 DNA sequence: TGTGCCTGGAGTGTAGGGGGTTCTGGGGCCAACGTCCTGACTTTC. Translated, it gives CAWSVGGSGANVLTF. Full variable domain (rest looked up from reference TRBV30 and TRBJ2-6): SQTIHQWPATLVQPVGSPLSLECTVEGTSNPNLYWYRQAAGRGLQLLFYSVGIGQISSEVPQNLSASRPQDRQFILSSKKLLLSDSGFYLCAWSVGGSGANVLTFGAGSRLTVL.

The J gene is TRBJ1-1, the V gene TRBV7-8; D is uncertain. The CDR3 covers 14 residues. The ends were cut back, 5 bases at V and 0 bases at J, with 10 bases in the middle. The germline V gene has CDR1 SGHVS and CDR2 FQNEAQ. This chain's CDR3 is CASSLGRMNTEAFF. DNA of the CDR3: TGTGCCAGCAGCCTAGGACGGATGAACACTGAAGCTTTCTTT.

The J gene is TRBJ1-5, the V gene TRBV19; 9 bases line up with TRBD1. Germline CDR1 reads LNHDA; CDR2 reads SQIVND (reference sequence). V shed 8 bases and J 7 bases; nucleotides not matched to a gene: 6. This CDR3 is built from 13 residues. In nucleotides, the CDR3 is TGTGCCAGTGTACAGGGGGCTTACCAGCCCCAGCATTTT. Residues: CASVQGAYQPQHF.

The chain links TRBV2 to TRBJ2-7; tentative D call: TRBD2 (5 bases). CDR3 length equals 13 residues. Looked up from germline, CDR1 is SNHLY and CDR2 is FYNNEI. Deletions cut 7 bases from V and 2 bases from J, with 12 bases between. DNA of the CDR3: TGTGCCAGCACTGGGGAGACTACCTACGAGCAGTACTTC. Residues: CASTGETTYEQYF.

The rearrangement joins TRBV28 to TRBJ2-5; 7 nucleotides agree with TRBD2. J gave up 5 bases and V 7 bases, and 13 bases lay outside the gene matches. From germline, CDR1 is MDHEN and CDR2 SYDVKM. The CDR3 has 15 amino acids. CDR3 protein: CASNTRRLAGETQYF. CDR3 DNA sequence: TGTGCCAGCAACACTCGTCGACTAGCAGGCGAGACCCAGTACTTC.

This chain joins TRBV7-9 and TRBJ2-3, with D perhaps matching TRBD2 (6 bases). The CDR3 is 14 amino acids. The germline V gene has CDR1 SEHNR and CDR2 FQNEAQ (reference sequence). V was cut by 3 bases and J by 4 bases, with 11 bases left in between. Here the CDR3 reads CASSFFWGADTQYF. As DNA, the CDR3 is TGTGCCAGCAGCTTTTTCTGGGGGGCAGATACGCAGTATTTT.

The chain has TRBV19 and TRBJ2-2; no firm D call. The CDR3 runs to 13 residues. The V gene's germline CDR1 is LNHDA and CDR2 SQIVND (reference sequence). V shed 0 bases and J shed 7 bases, with 6 bases lying between them. The CDR3 coding sequence is TGTGCCAGTAGTATAGATATTAGCGGGGAGCTGTTTTTT. It specifies CASSIDISGELFF.

The chain has TRBV7-3 and TRBJ2-3; 8 nucleotides match TRBD2. The V and J ends lost 6 bases and 4 bases, in that order; junction bases with no gene match: 6. Germline lookup yields CDR1 SGHTA and CDR2 FQGTGA. The CDR3 totals 14 residues. CDR3 region: CASRPTGGADTQYF. The CDR3 nucleotides read TGTGCCAGCAGGCCCACGGGGGGGGCAGATACGCAGTATTTT.

J is TRBJ2-3 and V is TRBV9; the match to TRBD1 covers 9 bases. The ends lost 3 bases at V and 0 bases at J; junction bases unmatched: 8. The CDR3 is 17 residues long. Germline assignment: CDR1 SGDLS and CDR2 YYNGEE. Here the CDR3 reads CASSGGTGWGSTDTQYF. CDR3 nucleotide sequence: TGTGCCAGCAGCGGCGGGACAGGGTGGGGGAGCACAGATACGCAGTATTTT.

In this sample, this clone turned up a few times. The rearrangement links TRBV6-5 to TRBJ2-2; D gene ambiguous. The germline V gene encodes CDR1 MNHEY and CDR2 SVGAGI. V lost 0 bases, J lost 2 bases, and 4 bases lay in between. This CDR3 contains 14 residues. The CDR3 spells CASSYSTNTGELFF. DNA for the CDR3: TGTGCCAGCAGTTACTCGACTAACACCGGGGAGCTGTTTTTT.

The rearrangement joins TRBV5-1 to TRBJ1-3, with D unresolved. This CDR3 has 15 amino acids. Trimming shortened V by 4 bases and J by 4 bases, and 15 bases separated the two germline ends. The germline gives CDR1 SGHRS, CDR2 YFSETQ. The CDR3 here is CASSRSGEVGNTIYF. The CDR3 bases are TGCGCCAGCAGCCGGTCGGGTGAAGTGGGAAACACCATATATTTT.

The chain links TRBV7-6 to TRBJ2-7; 7 nucleotides align to TRBD1. The CDR3 totals 14 residues. The V and J ends lost 5 bases and 3 bases, in that order; junction bases with no gene match: 7. Germline V gene data show CDR1 as SGHVS and CDR2 as FNYEAQ. The CDR3, as DNA: TGTGCCAGCAGCCCGACAGGGAAGTACTACGAGCAGTACTTC. Encoded protein: CASSPTGKYYEQYF.

The rearrangement links TRBV2 to TRBJ2-3; 8 bases align to TRBD2. CDR3 size: 16 residues. V shed 3 bases, J shed 4 bases, and the junction held 9 bases outside the gene matches. Germline V CDR1 and CDR2: SNHLY, FYNNEI. The DNA of the CDR3 is TGTGCCAGCAGTGACCAACTAGCGGTAGGCGCAGATACGCAGTATTTT. Translating gives CASSDQLAVGADTQYF.

The chain combines TRBV30 with TRBJ1-1; D remains ambiguous. Germline CDR1 GTSNPN, CDR2 SVGIG (reference sequence). The CDR3 runs 11 residues. V dropped 3 bases and J dropped 1 base, with 3 bases sitting between them. The CDR3 sequence: CAWRQNTEAFF. The CDR3 DNA is TGTGCCTGGAGACAGAACACTGAAGCTTTCTTT.

The V and J genes are TRBV2 and TRBJ2-3, with D possibly TRBD2 on 5 matching bases. The germline CDR1 and CDR2 sequences are SNHLY and FYNNEI. V lost 6 bases and J 3 bases, leaving 7 bases between the germline ends. The CDR3 extends over 12 amino acids. The CDR3 protein is CASREATDTQYF. CDR3 in DNA: TGTGCCAGCAGGGAGGCGACAGATACGCAGTATTTT.

This clone was seen a single time. The V call is TRBV7-9, the J call TRBJ2-7; 7 bases align to TRBD1. With V trimmed by 5 bases and J by 5 bases, 9 bases remained unmatched. Germline values: CDR1 SEHNR, CDR2 FQNEAQ (reference sequence). CDR3 length: 14 amino acids. Here the CDR3 DNA reads TGTGCCAGCAGCAAAAGGGGGCCCCAGAACGAGCAGTACTTC. Protein product: CASSKRGPQNEQYF.

The sample holds one count of this clone. This chain connects TRBV5-5 to TRBJ2-5; TRBD1 aligns across 12 bases. The germline V gene encodes CDR1 SGHKS and CDR2 YYEKEE (reference sequence). This CDR3 is built from 15 residues. Trimming removed 0 bases from V and 5 bases from J; junction bases left unmatched: 2. The CDR3 nucleotides are TGTGCCAGCAGCTTGGGGGGACAGGGGGCGGAGACCCAGTACTTC. Its translation: CASSLGGQGAETQYF.

The rearrangement links TRBV6-5 to TRBJ1-3; unclear D gene. Germline lookup yields CDR1 MNHEY and CDR2 SVGAGI. Trimming removed 4 bases at V and 4 bases at J, with 11 bases between. This CDR3 has 14 amino acids. The CDR3 spells CASSSSLYGNTIYF. Written as DNA, the CDR3 is TGTGCCAGCAGTTCGTCGTTGTACGGAAACACCATATATTTT.

The J gene is TRBJ2-1, the V gene TRBV5-4, with 11 bases lining up with TRBD2. The V and J ends lost 4 bases and 3 bases, in that order; junction bases with no gene match: 3. This CDR3 has 15 amino acids. Germline assignment: CDR1 SGHNT and CDR2 YYREEE (reference sequence). The chain's CDR3 is CASSQGLAVYNEQFF. CDR3 DNA sequence: TGTGCCAGCAGCCAGGGACTAGCGGTCTACAATGAGCAGTTCTTC.

The rearrangement links TRBV29-1 to TRBJ1-1; D remains unclear. The germline V gene has CDR1 SQVTM and CDR2 ANQGSEA. The CDR3 loop spans 12 amino acids. V was pared by 4 bases and J by 4 bases, with 10 bases between. The CDR3 DNA is TGCAGCGTTGCTGAGGGTGGCACTGAAGCTTTCTTT. It is translated as CSVAEGGTEAFF.

This chain connects TRBV9 to TRBJ1-6, with D perhaps TRBD1 (6 bases). Looked up from germline, CDR1 is SGDLS and CDR2 is YYNGEE. The CDR3 runs to 15 residues. The V end lost 3 bases, the J end lost 5 bases, and 12 bases lay between the germline ends. CDR3: CASSAEGGDNSPLHF. The CDR3 DNA follows: TGTGCCAGCAGCGCGGAAGGGGGTGATAATTCACCCCTCCACTTT. Filled out from reference TRBV9 and TRBJ1-6, the complete variable domain reads DSGVTQTPKHLITATGQRVTLRCSPRSGDLSVYWYQQSLDQGLQFLIQYYNGEERAKGNILERFSAQQFPDLHSELNLSSLELGDSALYFCASSAEGGDNSPLHFGNGTRLTVT.

As DNA, the CDR3 is TGTGCCAGCAGCTTAGCCCCTAGCGGGGTCTTCGCCGAGCAGTTCTTC. Protein: CASSLAPSGVFAEQFF. The chain combines TRBV7-9 with TRBJ2-1; 9 bases are a match to TRBD2. The V segment lost 0 bases and the J segment 10 bases; nucleotides outside the gene matches: 10. This CDR3 has 16 residues. The germline V gene encodes CDR1 SEHNR and CDR2 FQNEAQ (reference sequence).

This clone has a single count. The V and J genes are TRBV14 and TRBJ1-2; possible D gene TRBD1, 5 bases. The ends were cut back, 5 bases at V and 8 bases at J, with 12 bases in the middle. Germline CDR1 is SGHDN and CDR2 is FVKESK. CDR3 length: 12 residues. CDR3 amino acids: CASSSGARGYTF. Here the CDR3 DNA reads TGTGCCAGCAGCTCCGGGGCTCGGGGCTACACCTTC.

The chain combines TRBV30 with TRBJ1-3; no definite D call. Germline V gene data show CDR1 as GTSNPN and CDR2 as SVGIG (reference sequence). The CDR3 length is 12 residues. The V end was cut by 3 bases, the J end by 4 bases, with 7 bases between. CDR3 loop: CAWSPRGNTIYF. Here the CDR3 DNA reads TGTGCCTGGAGCCCCCGGGGAAACACCATATATTTT.

The genes are TRBV7-8 and TRBJ1-4, with 7 bases matching TRBD1. Trimming cost V 3 bases and J 8 bases; bases outside gene matches: 3. The CDR3 is 13 amino acids. Germline V lookup: CDR1 SGHVS, CDR2 FQNEAQ. CDR3 bases: TGTGCCAGCAGCTTGACAGGGATGGAAAAACTGTTTTTT. It translates to CASSLTGMEKLFF.

The genes are TRBV7-9 and TRBJ1-2; weak D call: TRBD1 (6 bases). Per the germline V gene, CDR1 is SEHNR and CDR2 is FQNEAQ (reference sequence). This CDR3 comprises 13 residues. V lost 6 bases and J lost 2, with 10 bases in between. The CDR3 sequence is CASSKGQNYGYTF. CDR3 nucleotide sequence: TGTGCCAGCAGTAAAGGACAGAACTATGGCTACACCTTC.

The chain is built from TRBV5-1 and TRBJ2-5; 7 bases line up with TRBD1. J was trimmed by 5 bases and V by 0 bases; bases with no gene match: 10. CDR1 and CDR2 (germline): SGHRS, YFSETQ. The CDR3 has 16 residues. CDR3 coding DNA: TGCGCCAGCAGCTTGGGAACAGGGGATTGGATGGAGACCCAGTACTTC. Translation gives CASSLGTGDWMETQYF.

V gene TRBV6-2 or TRBV6-3 combines with J gene TRBJ2-3; tentatively, D is TRBD1 (6 bases). The CDR3 consists of 15 residues. Germline lookup yields CDR1 MNHEY and CDR2 SVGEGT. V shed 5 bases and J shed 4 bases, with 16 bases lying between them. The DNA of the CDR3 is TGTGCCAGCAGTCCCGGACAGCTAAGACCAGATACGCAGTATTTT. It yields the protein CASSPGQLRPDTQYF.

The CDR3 nucleotides read TGTGCCAGCAGTGTCACCCAGGGAACTGAAGCTTTCTTT. It encodes CASSVTQGTEAFF. The rearrangement joins TRBV6-6 to TRBJ1-1; D might be TRBD1 (5 bases). CDR1 and CDR2 (germline): MNHNY, SVGAGI (reference sequence). Trimming cost V 5 bases and J 5 bases, with 12 bases left between them. CDR3 length: 13 residues.

The V call is TRBV19, the J call TRBJ1-1; TRBD1 might be the D (6 bases). The length of the CDR3 is 15 residues. V was clipped by 7 bases and J by 10 bases, with 25 bases between them. Per the germline V gene, CDR1 is LNHDA and CDR2 is SQIVND (reference sequence). The CDR3 loop is CASKPIEGGGGRAFF. The CDR3, as DNA: TGTGCCAGTAAACCAATTGAGGGGGGAGGCGGAAGAGCTTTCTTT.